This entry lists 19 T cell receptor beta chains sequenced from one sample in a study of T-cell reconstitution after alpha-beta-depleted transplantation in children. Preparation of the TCRbeta library involved a method that used unique molecular identifiers. Via MiXCR, TCRdb re-called the PCR reads, giving one row per CDR3 protein. The table has about 600,000 distinct CDR3 sequences, roughly a tenth seen once. The specimen was PBMCs from the stem cell graft donor, collected from the stem cell graft. Source of these receptors: a human donor who donated a stem cell graft to a child with acute myeloid leukemia.

This clonotype was recorded many times. The chain joins TRBV12-3 or TRBV12-4 to TRBJ2-7; 8 bases align to TRBD2. The CDR3 totals 13 residues. The trim removed 6 bases at V and 6 bases at J, leaving 7 bases unmatched. The CDR3 DNA follows: TGTGCCAGCAGCTCAGCGGGAGTGGGCGAGCAGTACTTC. Its protein product is CASSSAGVGEQYF.

This clonotype was observed a few times. The V and J genes are TRBV7-2 and TRBJ2-7, with a weak D call TRBD2 (6 bases). CDR3 length: 15 amino acids. Germline V gives CDR1 SGHTA, CDR2 FQGNSA. Trimming left V 5 bases short and J 1 base short, with 15 bases between. The CDR3 DNA reads as TGTGCCAGCAGCCCCCCAGGACTAAGGTCCTACGAGCAGTACTTC. Translating it yields CASSPPGLRSYEQYF.

This clonotype was detected only a few times. This rearrangement joins TRBV15 to TRBJ2-5; D is unclear. CDR3 length: 15 amino acids. V was pared by 0 bases and J by 4 bases, with 12 bases between. Germline V gene lookup returns CDR1 LNHNV and CDR2 YYDKDF (reference sequence). CDR3 DNA: TGTGCCACCAGCAGAGAGGTGGTAACCTTAGAGACCCAGTACTTC. This gives the protein CATSREVVTLETQYF.

This chain joins TRBV12-3 or TRBV12-4 and TRBJ2-7; 9 bases are a match to TRBD1. This CDR3 is built from 15 residues. V was clipped by 2 bases and J by 2 bases; unmatched bases: 4. CDR3 nucleotides: TGTGCCAGCAGTTTAAGGGGACAGGGCACCTACGAGCAGTACTTC. Translating it yields CASSLRGQGTYEQYF.

This clonotype came up a few times. The genes are TRBV28 and TRBJ2-1; 9 nucleotides align to TRBD1. With 6 bases clipped from V and 3 bases from J, the junction kept 9 bases outside the gene matches. Germline assignment: CDR1 MDHEN and CDR2 SYDVKM. The CDR3 is made up of 16 amino acids. In nucleotides, the CDR3 is TGTGCCAGCAGCGGAACAGGGGGCGCAGGCTACAATGAGCAGTTCTTC. It translates to CASSGTGGAGYNEQFF. Supplemented by reference TRBV28 and TRBJ2-1, the full variable domain reads DVKVTQSSRYLVKRTGEKVFLECVQDMDHENMFWYRQDPGLGLRLIYFSYDVKMKEKGDIPEGYSVSREKKERFSLILESASTNQTSMYLCASSGTGGAGYNEQFFGPGTRLTVL.

V usage is TRBV4-3 and J usage is TRBJ1-2; TRBD1 might be the D (5 bases). Trimming took 0 bases from V and 8 from J, leaving 16 bases between them. CDR1 LGHNA and CDR2 YSLEER come from the germline V gene. This CDR3 comprises 15 residues. The CDR3 bases are TGCGCCAGCAGCCAAGATCTTGGCAGGGCTGAAGGCTACACCTTC. It yields the protein CASSQDLGRAEGYTF.

In its sample, this clonotype was seen a few times. The genes are TRBV25-1 and TRBJ2-5; perhaps TRBD2 as D (5 bases). The germline CDR1 and CDR2 sequences are MGHDK and SYGVNS. The CDR3 runs 14 residues. V was clipped by 4 bases and J by 5 bases, with 14 bases between them. CDR3 in amino acids: CASSAPGLSETQYF. The DNA of the CDR3 is TGTGCCAGCAGTGCCCCTGGACTCTCCGAGACCCAGTACTTC.

CDR3 DNA sequence: TGCAGCGTTGTCGACAGGTTGGAGCGCTCCTACGAGCAGTACTTC. It codes for CSVVDRLERSYEQYF. The chain is built from TRBV29-1 and TRBJ2-7; tentatively, D is TRBD1 (6 bases). Looked up from germline, CDR1 is SQVTM and CDR2 is ANQGSEA. The CDR3 runs 15 residues. V lost 4 bases and J 0 bases, leaving 16 bases between the germline ends.

This clonotype was detected a few times. The CDR3 is CASSIHRVEAFF. The CDR3 bases are TGTGCCAGTAGTATACACAGGGTAGAAGCTTTCTTT. The chain carries TRBV19 and TRBJ1-1, with D perhaps TRBD1 (6 bases). CDR3 size: 12 residues. The V end lost 2 bases, the J end lost 8 bases, and 9 bases lay between the germline ends. From germline, CDR1 is LNHDA and CDR2 SQIVND (reference sequence).

This clonotype came up many times. The CDR3, as DNA: TGTGCCAGCAGCTTGAGGGCGGGGAACACCGGGGAGCTGTTTTTT. It is translated as CASSLRAGNTGELFF. The chain carries TRBV5-5 and TRBJ2-2; the D gene is possibly TRBD2 (5 bases). The V end was cut by 1 base, the J end by 1 base, with 8 bases between. From germline, CDR1 is SGHKS and CDR2 YYEKEE (reference sequence). This CDR3 comprises 15 residues. Combining the CDR3 with reference TRBV5-5 and TRBJ2-2 gives the whole variable domain DAGVTQSPTHLIKTRGQQVTLRCSPISGHKSVSWYQQVLGQGPQFIFQYYEKEERGRGNFPDRFSARQFPNYSSELNVNALLLGDSALYLCASSLRAGNTGELFFGEGSRLTVL.

This clonotype has just one count. This sequence joins TRBV10-3 and TRBJ2-7; D may be TRBD2 (6 bases). Germline V CDR1 and CDR2: ENHRY, SYGVKD. This CDR3 has 12 amino acids. The V and J ends lost 2 bases and 7 bases respectively, with 9 bases between them. CDR3 amino acids: CAISERGREQYF. The CDR3 nucleotides read TGTGCCATCAGTGAGCGAGGGAGGGAGCAGTACTTC.

J is TRBJ2-1 and V is TRBV20-1; 7 bases match TRBD2. Trimming took 0 bases from V and 5 from J; bases not matched to a gene: 4. This CDR3 comprises 14 residues. The germline V gene has CDR1 DFQATT and CDR2 SNEGSKA (reference sequence). CDR3 DNA sequence: TGCAGTGCTAGAGAAGCGGGAAGAAACAATGAGCAGTTCTTC. This sequence encodes CSAREAGRNNEQFF.

Many counts were recorded for this clonotype. The chain joins TRBV9 to TRBJ2-7, with D perhaps TRBD2 (6 bases). This CDR3 comprises 13 residues. The V end lost 8 bases, the J end lost 2 bases, and 14 bases lay between the germline ends. CDR1 and CDR2 (germline): SGDLS, YYNGEE. In nucleotides, the CDR3 is TGTGCCAGGAGGAGGGAGCACGCCTACGAGCAGTACTTC. Residues: CARRREHAYEQYF.

There are a few counts of this clonotype. Here the CDR3 reads CASRPRRLAGLYEQYF. The CDR3 DNA follows: TGTGCCAGCAGACCCAGGAGGCTAGCGGGACTTTACGAGCAGTACTTC. The rearrangement joins TRBV6-1 to TRBJ2-7, with 9 bases lining up with TRBD2. V shed 6 bases and J 4 bases; nucleotides not matched to a gene: 13. The CDR3 contains 16 residues. From germline, CDR1 is MNHNS and CDR2 SASEGT.

This clonotype was seen many times. J is TRBJ2-3 and V is TRBV2; D ambiguous. CDR3 length equals 11 residues. Germline V gives CDR1 SNHLY, CDR2 FYNNEI. Trimming pared 6 bases from V and 1 base from J, leaving 2 bases between. CDR3 protein: CASRGTDTQYF. CDR3 nucleotides: TGTGCCAGCAGAGGCACAGATACGCAGTATTTT. Full variable domain (missing parts from reference TRBV2 and TRBJ2-3): EPEVTQTPSHQVTQMGQEVILRCVPISNHLYFYWYRQILGQKVEFLVSFYNNEISEKSEIFDDQFSVERPDGSNFTLKIRSTKLEDSAMYFCASRGTDTQYFGPGTRLTVL.

The chain is built from TRBV20-1 and TRBJ2-1; 12 positions match TRBD2. The germline CDR1 and CDR2 sequences are DFQATT and SNEGSKA (reference sequence). CDR3 length equals 13 residues. Unmatched junction bases numbered 6, after V lost 6 bases and J lost 9 bases. CDR3: CSAPRLAGVEQFF. The CDR3, as DNA: TGCAGTGCCCCAAGACTAGCGGGAGTTGAGCAGTTCTTC.

This clonotype turned up a few times. The V call is TRBV12-3 or TRBV12-4, the J call TRBJ2-7, with TRBD1 as a possible D gene (6 bases). The CDR3 loop spans 14 amino acids. Trimming pared 7 bases from V and 1 base from J, leaving 14 bases between. The CDR3 region is CASTPTGLSYEQYF. The CDR3 DNA is TGTGCCAGCACCCCGACAGGCCTGTCCTACGAGCAGTACTTC.

This clonotype was counted many times. This chain connects TRBV14 to TRBJ2-7; 8 nucleotides agree with TRBD1. CDR1 and CDR2 from the germline V gene are SGHDN and FVKESK. The CDR3 spans 13 residues. Trimming at V came to 6 bases and at J to 3 bases, leaving 4 bases not matched to a gene. The DNA for the CDR3 is TGTGCCAGCAGGCGCACAGGGGGCTACGAGCAGTACTTC. It is translated as CASRRTGGYEQYF.

The J gene is TRBJ2-4, the V gene TRBV20-1; TRBD2 is a possible D gene (5 bases). Germline V gene data show CDR1 as DFQATT and CDR2 as SNEGSKA (reference sequence). V lost 5 bases, J lost 0 bases, and 17 bases lay in between. This CDR3 is 16 amino acids long. CDR3 residues: CSAGLLGALAKNIQYF. CDR3 DNA: TGCAGTGCTGGACTGCTAGGAGCTCTAGCCAAAAACATTCAGTACTTC.